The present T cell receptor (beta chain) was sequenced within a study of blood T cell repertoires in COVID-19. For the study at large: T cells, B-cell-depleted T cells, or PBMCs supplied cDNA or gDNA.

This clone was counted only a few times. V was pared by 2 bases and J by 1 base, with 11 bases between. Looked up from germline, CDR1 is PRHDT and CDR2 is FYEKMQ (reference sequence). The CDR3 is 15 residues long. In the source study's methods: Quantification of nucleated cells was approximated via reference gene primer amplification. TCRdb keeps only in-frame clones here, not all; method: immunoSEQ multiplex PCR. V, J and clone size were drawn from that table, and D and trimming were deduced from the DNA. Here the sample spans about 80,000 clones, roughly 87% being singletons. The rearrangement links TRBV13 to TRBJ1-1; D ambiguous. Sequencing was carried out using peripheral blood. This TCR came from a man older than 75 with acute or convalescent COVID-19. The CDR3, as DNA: TGTGCCAGCAGCTTACGTGCCAGTCCGAACACTGAAGCTTTCTTT. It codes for CASSLRASPNTEAFF.